Presented here are 23 T cell receptor beta chains from one specimen sequenced in a study of T-cell memory formation after mild COVID-19. Each CDR3 protein is one row after TCRdb ran MiXCR on the 5' RACE reads. The top ten hold approximately 20% of the sample, which has around 340,000 distinct CDR3 sequences, approximately 15% seen once. The sample was PBMCs or a T cell subset sorted from them (not recorded which). All receptors derive from a man aged 18 to 30 who had mild COVID-19 (a few samples of this study predate the infection). Cell type and time point are not known.

This clonotype appeared a few times. The gene calls are TRBV5-1 and TRBJ2-2; either TRBD1 or TRBD2 may supply D (6 bases each). CDR3 length equals 17 residues. Trimming left V 2 bases short and J 4 bases short, with 18 bases between. Germline V gene lookup returns CDR1 SGHRS and CDR2 YFSETQ. The CDR3 is CASSFGSGAHFTGELFF. In DNA, the CDR3 is TGCGCCAGCAGCTTTGGGTCGGGGGCGCATTTCACCGGGGAGCTGTTTTTT. Filled out from reference TRBV5-1 and TRBJ2-2, the complete variable domain reads KAGVTQTPRYLIKTRGQQVTLSCSPISGHRSVSWYQQTPGQGLQFLFEYFSETQRNKGNFPGRFSGRQFSNSRSEMNVSTLELGDSALYLCASSFGSGAHFTGELFFGEGSRLTVL.

The V call is TRBV28, the J call TRBJ1-4; D unclear. Germline CDR1 reads MDHEN; CDR2 reads SYDVKM. The CDR3 is 11 residues long. V gave up 8 bases and J gave up 4 bases, with 5 bases separating them. The CDR3: CASRFNEKLFF. CDR3 nucleotides: TGTGCCAGCCGCTTTAATGAAAAACTGTTTTTT. The full variable domain, rest sourced from reference TRBV28 and TRBJ1-4, is DVKVTQSSRYLVKRTGEKVFLECVQDMDHENMFWYRQDPGLGLRLIYFSYDVKMKEKGDIPEGYSVSREKKERFSLILESASTNQTSMYLCASRFNEKLFFGSGTQLSVL.

This clonotype was seen repeatedly, ten times or more. The chain couples TRBV20-1 to TRBJ2-1; 10 bases line up with TRBD2. CDR1 and CDR2 from the germline V gene are DFQATT and SNEGSKA (reference sequence). With 5 bases clipped from V and 9 bases from J, the junction kept 13 bases outside the gene matches. The CDR3 runs 15 residues. The CDR3: CSAPLAGGLLGEQFF. The CDR3 DNA reads TGCAGTGCTCCCTTAGCGGGGGGTCTCCTGGGTGAGCAGTTCTTC.

V and J are TRBV4-1 and TRBJ1-4; the match to TRBD1 covers 7 bases. Germline CDR1 and CDR2: MGHRA and YSYEKL. V lost 4 bases and J lost 8; bases outside the gene matches: 7. This CDR3 comprises 14 residues. The CDR3 coding sequence is TGCGCCAGCAGCCGAGACAGGGTCGGCGAAAAACTGTTTTTT. It translates to CASSRDRVGEKLFF.

The CDR3 sequence: CASSPGRVNTEAFF. The CDR3 DNA reads as TGTGCCAGCAGTCCAGGGCGAGTGAACACTGAAGCTTTCTTT. J is TRBJ1-1 and V is TRBV12-3 or TRBV12-4; a possible D gene is TRBD1 (5 bases). This CDR3 is built from 14 residues. Trimming took off 5 bases at V and 0 bases at J, with 10 bases between the two ends.

The rearrangement uses TRBV6-2 or TRBV6-3 and TRBJ2-7, with TRBD2 matching 7 bases. Germline loops: CDR1 MNHEY, CDR2 SVGEGT. V shed 2 bases and J 3 bases; nucleotides not matched to a gene: 10. The CDR3 extends over 16 amino acids. CDR3 in amino acids: CASSYASSGAIYEQYF. The CDR3 nucleotides read TGTGCCAGCAGTTACGCCTCGAGCGGGGCCATCTACGAGCAGTACTTC.

V gene TRBV18 combines with J gene TRBJ2-3; D is uncertain. This CDR3 contains 17 residues. CDR1 and CDR2 (germline): KGHSH, LQKENI. Trimming removed 1 base from V and 4 bases from J, with 18 bases in between. CDR3 in amino acids: CASSPRILGWSADTQYF. The DNA for the CDR3 is TGTGCCAGCTCACCACGGATACTGGGTTGGTCCGCAGATACGCAGTATTTT.

The V and J genes are TRBV7-2 and TRBJ1-5; D is unclear. Trimming shortened V by 4 bases and J by 4 bases, and 14 bases separated the two germline ends. This CDR3 has 15 amino acids. The germline CDR1 and CDR2 sequences are SGHTA and FQGNSA. CDR3 in DNA: TGTGCCAGCAGCTCGGTCTCCGGTGGGAATCAGCCCCAGCATTTT. Amino acid sequence: CASSSVSGGNQPQHF. The entire variable domain, with the rest obtained from reference TRBV7-2 and TRBJ1-5, is as follows: GAGVSQSPSNKVTEKGKDVELRCDPISGHTALYWYRQSLGQGLEFLIYFQGNSAPDKSGLPSDRFSAERTGGSVSTLTIQRTQQEDSAVYLCASSSVSGGNQPQHFGDGTRLSIL.

The sample holds many counts of this clonotype. The chain recombines TRBV10-3 with TRBJ2-7; D is unclear. Germline CDR1 reads ENHRY; CDR2 reads SYGVKD. The V gene lost 3 bases and the J gene lost 4 bases, with 13 bases spanning the gap. The CDR3 consists of 14 residues. In DNA form, the CDR3 reads TGTGCCATCAGTGAACCCCCAAACTCTTACGAGCAGTACTTC. This encodes CAISEPPNSYEQYF.

In its sample, this clonotype was seen a few times. The V and J genes are TRBV5-5 and TRBJ2-7; a possible D gene is TRBD1 (6 bases). V was shortened by 0 bases and J by 4 bases, with 14 bases between the two germline ends. There are 15 residues in the CDR3. Germline V gives CDR1 SGHKS, CDR2 YYEKEE (reference sequence). This CDR3 reads CASSLVGTPSYEQYF. CDR3 nucleotides: TGTGCCAGCAGCTTGGTGGGGACACCGAGTTACGAGCAGTACTTC.

This clonotype was seen ten or more times. J is TRBJ2-3 and V is TRBV7-2; a possible D gene is TRBD2 (6 bases). CDR1 and CDR2 from the germline V gene are SGHTA and FQGNSA. V was trimmed by 3 bases and J by 2 bases, leaving 15 bases between them. This CDR3 has 16 amino acids. In nucleotides, the CDR3 is TGTGCCAGCAGCTTCAGCCGGGACTCTCACACAGATACGCAGTATTTT. This codes for CASSFSRDSHTDTQYF.

The chain joins TRBV7-2 to TRBJ2-5, with a possible D match to TRBD2 (5 bases). The CDR3 length is 14 residues. In germline, CDR1 is SGHTA, CDR2 FQGNSA. V was cut by 6 bases and J by 7 bases, with 18 bases left in between. The CDR3 spells CASRRTNSGSTQYF. Written as DNA, the CDR3 is TGTGCCAGCAGGAGGACCAACTCGGGGTCGACCCAGTACTTC.

This clonotype was counted at least ten times. V gene TRBV5-6 combines with J gene TRBJ2-3; 9 bases line up with TRBD2. Germline CDR1 SGHDT, CDR2 YYEEEE. The length of the CDR3 is 16 residues. V lost 1 base, J lost 2 bases, and 5 bases stayed unmatched. The CDR3 sequence: CASSLLASGDTDTQYF. The CDR3 region has the DNA TGTGCCAGCAGCTTGTTGGCTAGCGGGGACACAGATACGCAGTATTTT.

The chain recombines TRBV4-3 with TRBJ2-1; 8 bases map to TRBD2. The CDR3 runs to 18 residues. Germline V gives CDR1 LGHNA, CDR2 YSLEER. J gave up 0 bases and V 4 bases, and 11 bases lay outside the gene matches. CDR3 DNA sequence: TGCGCCAGCAGCCCCAACGGGCGGGGGGAGAGCTCCTACAATGAGCAGTTCTTC. Amino acid sequence: CASSPNGRGESSYNEQFF.

The DNA of the CDR3 is TGTGCCAGCAGTTACCGATATAGCAATCAGCCCCAGCATTTT. Encoded protein: CASSYRYSNQPQHF. This chain uses TRBV6-2 or TRBV6-3 with TRBJ1-5; D remains unclear. The V gene's germline CDR1 is MNHEY and CDR2 SVGEGT. This CDR3 spans 14 amino acids. The V end was cut by 2 bases, the J end by 0 bases, with 5 bases between.

The chain combines TRBV4-1 with TRBJ1-5, with a weak D call TRBD1 (5 bases). The germline CDR1 and CDR2 sequences are MGHRA and YSYEKL. V was pared by 0 bases and J by 3 bases, with 9 bases between. CDR3 length: 15 amino acids. The DNA for the CDR3 is TGCGCCAGCAGCCAAGACAGGGATGACAATCAGCCCCAGCATTTT. Translated, it gives CASSQDRDDNQPQHF.

The rearrangement links TRBV5-1 to TRBJ2-1, with 8 bases aligning to TRBD2. Trimming at V came to 4 bases and at J to 2 bases, leaving 8 bases not matched to a gene. Germline-derived CDR1 and CDR2 are SGHRS and YFSETQ. The CDR3 has 16 amino acids. The CDR3 sequence is CASSLDRGGPYNEQFF. CDR3 coding DNA: TGCGCCAGCAGCCTCGATCGGGGGGGCCCCTACAATGAGCAGTTCTTC.

This clonotype was counted between two and nine times. The rearrangement joins TRBV11-2 to TRBJ2-2, with D possibly TRBD1 on 6 matching bases. The CDR3 consists of 14 residues. V was pared by 5 bases and J by 4 bases, with 11 bases between. CDR1 is SGHAT and CDR2 is FQNNGV in the germline V gene. CDR3 DNA: TGTGCCAGCAGCGCCAGCAGGGGCACCGGGGAGCTGTTTTTT. This encodes CASSASRGTGELFF.

The chain is built from TRBV20-1 and TRBJ2-7; weak D call: TRBD1 (6 bases). Between the trimmed V and J ends, which lost 0 bases and 2 bases, there was a span of 8 bases. Per germline, CDR1 DFQATT and CDR2 SNEGSKA (reference sequence). CDR3 length: 13 residues. CDR3 region: CSARDQGPYEQYV. In DNA form, the CDR3 reads TGCAGTGCTAGAGATCAGGGGCCCTACGAGCAGTACGTC.

The table lists this clonotype with a few counts. The J gene is TRBJ2-3, the V gene TRBV5-1; 8 bases fit TRBD1. CDR3 length equals 16 residues. The J segment lost 4 bases and the V segment lost 4 bases, leaving 11 bases of the junction unmatched. CDR1 is SGHRS and CDR2 is YFSETQ in the germline V gene. CDR3 bases: TGCGCCAGCAGCCCCCAGGACAGGGTGGGTGCAGATACGCAGTATTTT. This codes for CASSPQDRVGADTQYF.

The rearrangement links TRBV3-1 to TRBJ2-5; a possible D gene is TRBD1 (6 bases). CDR1 is LGHDT and CDR2 is YNNKEL in the germline V gene (reference sequence). The germline V and J ends were trimmed by 1 base and 0 bases, with 9 bases remaining between them. There are 15 residues in the CDR3. The CDR3 bases are TGTGCCAGCAGCCAAGGTTCAGGGGACCAAGAGACCCAGTACTTC. As protein: CASSQGSGDQETQYF.

This clonotype was observed many times. The CDR3 DNA reads TGTGCCAGCAGCTTTTCGGGCAGCGCAGATACGCAGTATTTT. It is translated as CASSFSGSADTQYF. The chain recombines TRBV7-3 with TRBJ2-3; D is unresolved. Germline CDR1 is SGHTA and CDR2 is FQGTGA. The length of the CDR3 is 14 residues. V was clipped by 3 bases and J by 4 bases, with 11 bases between them. The full variable domain, completed using reference TRBV7-3 and TRBJ2-3, is GAGVSQTPSNKVTEKGKYVELRCDPISGHTALYWYRQSLGQGPEFLIYFQGTGAADDSGLPNDRFFAVRPEGSVSTLKIQRTERGDSAVYLCASSFSGSADTQYFGPGTRLTVL.

The CDR3 DNA reads TGTGCCAGCAGCCGCCGAGGACAGGGGGCCTACAATGAGCAGTTCTTC. Protein product: CASSRRGQGAYNEQFF. This chain uses TRBV12-3 or TRBV12-4 with TRBJ2-1; 10 nucleotides align to TRBD1. CDR3 length: 16 residues. V trimming: 6 bases; J trimming: 2 bases; junction bases outside the gene matches: 7.